This TCR beta chain is from a study of a mutant IDH1 vaccine in newly diagnosed glioma. Profiling relied on immunoSEQ multiplex PCR, and the TCRdb table lists in-frame clones only, not all of them. The data show about 33,000 clones, about 85% seen once. Time point specified: baseline, week 1 (first vaccination visit). Treatment meaning: pre-vaccination baseline after standard-of-care therapy. Germline values: CDR1 SGHTS, CDR2 YDEGEE. This CDR3 comprises 15 residues. With V trimmed by 3 bases and J by 7 bases, 12 bases remained unmatched. This TCR was sampled from a woman aged 40 to 50 with glioma. Sequences were derived from PBMCs, sampled from a glioma patient treated with radiotherapy, temozolomide or both. The chain combines TRBV5-8 with TRBJ1-2, with TRBD1 matching 7 bases. CDR3 nucleotides: TGTGCCAGCAGCTCCCGGCCAGGGGGACGGGGTGGCTACACCTTC. Translation: CASSSRPGGRGGYTF.